The 5 T cell receptor beta chains below were found in one sample sequenced in a study of cytomegalovirus exposure and HLA in healthy donors (dated by TCRdb to the late 2010s). The receptor library was made with the immunoSEQ multiplex PCR assay. The source is immuneACCESS, and TCRdb retained only in-frame sequences with V and J called. Part of the clones is not carried over; for the studies checked, unresolved V genes explain less than half of this, and the remainder is unexplained. The sample contains hundreds of thousands of clones, roughly 87% of them found a single time. The leading ten clones occupy approximately 2% of the sample. What was sequenced was PBMCs. The source of these receptors is a woman younger than 30 in good health and CMV-seropositive.

The chain links TRBV29-1 to TRBJ1-1, with 8 bases aligning to TRBD1. Trimming removed 7 bases from V and 4 bases from J; junction bases left unmatched: 14. The CDR3 consists of 15 residues. Germline V lookup: CDR1 SQVTM, CDR2 ANQGSEA. The CDR3 protein is CSGIPVQGAPTEAFF. CDR3 nucleotide sequence: TGCAGCGGCATTCCGGTGCAGGGGGCGCCCACTGAAGCTTTCTTT.

V and J are TRBV11-2 and TRBJ2-7; TRBD2 might be the D (6 bases). The CDR3 runs 16 residues. The V end was cut by 7 bases, the J end by 7 bases, with 26 bases between. Germline V lookup: CDR1 SGHAT, CDR2 FQNNGV. CDR3 protein: CASTILIRPGAGEQYF. The CDR3 DNA is TGTGCCAGCACAATTTTAATCAGGCCGGGAGCCGGGGAGCAGTACTTC.

The chain recombines TRBV5-1 with TRBJ2-1; 9 nucleotides align to TRBD1. The germline V gene has CDR1 SGHRS and CDR2 YFSETQ. The CDR3 has 15 residues. Germline trimming cut 5 bases from V and 9 bases from J; bases unmatched to any gene: 12. The DNA of the CDR3 is TGCGCCAGCAGTACAGGGACAGGGTTATTCACTGAGCAGTTCTTC. This codes for CASSTGTGLFTEQFF.

The chain joins TRBV29-1 to TRBJ2-1; no reliable D call. Germline V gene data show CDR1 as SQVTM and CDR2 as ANQGSEA. This CDR3 region has 12 residues. V was shortened by 3 bases and J by 3 bases, with 6 bases between the two germline ends. The DNA of the CDR3 is TGCAGCGTTGAGGCTCTCTACAATGAGCAGTTCTTC. Translated, it gives CSVEALYNEQFF.

The V gene is TRBV27, the J gene TRBJ2-3; D is undetermined. The CDR3 loop spans 10 amino acids. From germline, CDR1 is MNHEY and CDR2 SMNVEV (reference sequence). Trimming left V 7 bases short and J 5 bases short, with 4 bases between. CDR3 region: CASTLDTQYF. CDR3 nucleotides: TGTGCCAGCACCCTAGATACGCAGTATTTT.